This T cell receptor (beta chain) was obtained from a study of T-cell reconstitution after alpha-beta-depleted transplantation in children. The length of the CDR3 is 13 residues. Trimming stripped 5 bases from V and 7 bases from J, with 12 bases between. Of note for this clonotype: Its antigen remains unidentified.

Whole-study results and caveats: Reportedly, only several hundred clones from non-depleted graft cells drove alpha-beta T-cell counts at about two months. In some patients, recipient T cells and intrathymic progenitors surviving conditioning explained high day-60 diversity. Once a year had passed after transplant, T-cell counts and diversity came mostly from newly produced T cells.

Unique molecular identifiers featured in how the TCRbeta library was prepared. TCRdb recomputed calls from the PCR reads with MiXCR, one row per CDR3 protein. The sample shows roughly 790,000 distinct CDR3 sequences, 15% to 20% of them seen only once. The source of this sequence is a male patient younger than 18 who had a stem cell transplant for acute lymphoblastic leukemia, so the T cells may come from the graft donor. The chain is built from TRBV12-3 or TRBV12-4 and TRBJ2-1; D may be TRBD2 (6 bases). This sample comprised PBMCs, mostly from graft donor cells, obtained 360 days after TCRalphabeta/CD19-depleted stem cell transplant. The CDR3 DNA sequence: TGTGCCAGCAGTGCCCTTCGGGGGAATGAGCAGTTCTTC. Protein: CASSALRGNEQFF.